The following is a T cell receptor (beta chain) sequence with its context. Specified treatment: oral pan-JAK inhibitor, 5-10 mg twice daily. The sample is drawn from a study of CD8+ T cells in alopecia areata. cDNA reverse transcribed from extracted RNA served as the sequencing template. The protocol was immunoSEQ multiplex PCR, while the TCRdb copy is restricted to in-frame clones and leaves out a portion. The table includes 150,000 to 200,000 clones, roughly 60% detected once. The CDR3 consists of 13 residues. The germline CDR1 and CDR2 sequences are SNHLY and FYNNEI. V was trimmed by 4 bases and J by 6 bases, leaving 13 bases between them.

The specimen was CD4+ T cells sorted from blood, collected at week 24, from a patient treated with tofacitinib. This receptor was identified in a human donor with alopecia areata. The chain joins TRBV2 to TRBJ2-7; weak D call: TRBD1 (6 bases). CDR3 in amino acids: CASSGVRGGEQYF. CDR3 bases: TGTGCCAGCAGTGGGGTCAGAGGGGGCGAGCAGTACTTC.